A selection of T cell receptor beta chains follows, all from one sample in a study of siplizumab effects on memory and regulatory T cells. Only in-frame clones appear in the TCRdb table, and some are missing; sequencing was by immunoSEQ multiplex PCR. The profile shows tens of thousands of clones, approximately 79% of them singletons. The sequencing sample was made of memory CD4+ T cells sorted from blood. The receptors were sampled from a human donor in good health. CDR3s include the opening cysteine and the closing phenylalanine or tryptophan. A D gene is named only where the DNA matches it firmly. Size values are once, few and many counts, or a class for expanded clones, and some rows have none.

v_call: TRBV4-3
j_call: TRBJ2-5
clone_size: .
d_call: TRBD1
cdr3_nt: TGCGCCAGCAGCCAAGGGACAGGGGGCAGGGAGACCCAGTACTTC
cdr3_aa: CASSQGTGGRETQYF

v_call: TRBV25-1
j_call: TRBJ1-2
clone_size: .
d_call: .
cdr3_nt: TGTGCCAGCAGTCGGGCAGAGGACTATGGCTACACCTTC
cdr3_aa: CASSRAEDYGYTF

v_call: TRBV14
j_call: TRBJ1-2
clone_size: .
d_call: .
cdr3_nt: TGTGCCAGCAGCCAAGATTTGGCAGCTAACTATGGCTACACCTTC
cdr3_aa: CASSQDLAANYGYTF

v_call: TRBV12-5
j_call: TRBJ2-7
clone_size: few
d_call: TRBD1
cdr3_nt: TGTGCTAGTGGTTTGGCAGGGGGCCTCTACGAGCAGTACTTC
cdr3_aa: CASGLAGGLYEQYF

v_call: TRBV28
j_call: TRBJ1-6
clone_size: .
d_call: TRBD1
cdr3_nt: TGTGCCAGCAGTCGGACAGGGGGTAGATCACCCCTCCACTTT
cdr3_aa: CASSRTGGRSPLHF

v_call: TRBV5-5
j_call: TRBJ1-4
clone_size: .
d_call: .
cdr3_nt: TGTGCCAGCAGCTTCATGGGTCCCGCAACTAATGAAAAACTGTTTTTT
cdr3_aa: CASSFMGPATNEKLFF

v_call: TRBV14
j_call: TRBJ2-3
clone_size: .
d_call: .
cdr3_nt: TGTGCCAGCAGCCAAGACGCACTGGGACGGGCGTATTTT
cdr3_aa: CASSQDALGRAYF

v_call: TRBV6-5
j_call: TRBJ2-1
clone_size: .
d_call: .
cdr3_nt: TGTGCCAGCAGTGAATTCGCCCCGCAGTTCTTC
cdr3_aa: CASSEFAPQFF

v_call: TRBV18
j_call: TRBJ2-5
clone_size: .
d_call: .
cdr3_nt: TGTGCCAGCTCACCTTCGCGACAAGAGACCCAGTACTTC
cdr3_aa: CASSPSRQETQYF

v_call: TRBV2
j_call: TRBJ1-5
clone_size: once
d_call: .
cdr3_nt: TGTGCCAGCACCCTCTCAGGGTACGGGCAGCCCCAGCATTTT
cdr3_aa: CASTLSGYGQPQHF

v_call: TRBV7-2
j_call: TRBJ2-3
clone_size: few
d_call: TRBD2
cdr3_nt: TGTGCCAGCAAAACTAGCGGGGTTCTGTATACGCAGTATTTT
cdr3_aa: CASKTSGVLYTQYF

v_call: TRBV5-4
j_call: TRBJ1-1
clone_size: .
d_call: .
cdr3_nt: TGTGCCAGCAGCCCAGGTATCTTTACTGAAGCTTTCTTT
cdr3_aa: CASSPGIFTEAFF

v_call: TRBV7-2
j_call: TRBJ2-4
clone_size: .
d_call: TRBD2
cdr3_nt: TGTGCCAGCAGCACCGGACTAGCGGCGCCGAGGACCAAAAACATTCAGTACTTC
cdr3_aa: CASSTGLAAPRTKNIQYF

v_call: TRBV7-2
j_call: TRBJ2-5
clone_size: .
d_call: .
cdr3_nt: TGTGCCAGCAGCTTGGGGGGTGGCGAGACCCAGTACTTC
cdr3_aa: CASSLGGGETQYF

v_call: TRBV7-3
j_call: TRBJ2-5
clone_size: .
d_call: .
cdr3_nt: TGTGCCAGCAGCTATCTGTCCGGGGTCCAAGAGACCCAGTACTTC
cdr3_aa: CASSYLSGVQETQYF

v_call: TRBV5-4
j_call: TRBJ2-2
clone_size: few
d_call: TRBD1
cdr3_nt: TGTGCCAGCAGCTTGGGGGACAGGAACACCGGGGAGCTGTTTTTT
cdr3_aa: CASSLGDRNTGELFF

v_call: TRBV7-7
j_call: TRBJ2-7
clone_size: .
d_call: TRBD1
cdr3_nt: TGTGCCAGCAGCCCGGGACAGTACGAGCAGTACTTC
cdr3_aa: CASSPGQYEQYF

v_call: TRBV7-2
j_call: TRBJ1-2
clone_size: .
d_call: .
cdr3_nt: TGTGCCAGCGGGGGGTCCACTTATTTCGAATATGGCTACACCTTC
cdr3_aa: CASGGSTYFEYGYTF

v_call: TRBV7-2
j_call: TRBJ1-3
clone_size: .
d_call: .
cdr3_nt: TGTGCCAGCAGCCGGGGCGTCTCTGGAAACACCATATATTTT
cdr3_aa: CASSRGVSGNTIYF

v_call: TRBV10-1
j_call: TRBJ2-3
clone_size: .
d_call: .
cdr3_nt: TGCGCCAGCAGTGGACAGGGAGGTGGAGATACGCAGTATTTT
cdr3_aa: CASSGQGGGDTQYF

v_call: TRBV5-1
j_call: TRBJ2-7
clone_size: .
d_call: TRBD1
cdr3_nt: TGCGCCAGCAGCTTGGAAGGGACAGCTCGCCCCCTACTTACCTACGAGCAGTACTTC
cdr3_aa: CASSLEGTARPLLTYEQYF

v_call: TRBV7-8
j_call: TRBJ2-1
clone_size: .
d_call: .
cdr3_nt: TGTGCCAGCAGCTTAAATCCGACTTACAATGAGCAGTTCTTC
cdr3_aa: CASSLNPTYNEQFF

v_call: TRBV7-2
j_call: TRBJ2-3
clone_size: few
d_call: .
cdr3_nt: TGTGCCAGCAGCCTCCAGCTTACGCAGTATTTT
cdr3_aa: CASSLQLTQYF

v_call: TRBV7-2
j_call: TRBJ2-1
clone_size: .
d_call: TRBD1
cdr3_nt: TGTGCCAGCAGCTCCGGACAGGGGGCGGTTTATGAGCAGTTCTTC
cdr3_aa: CASSSGQGAVYEQFF

v_call: TRBV7-9
j_call: TRBJ1-4
clone_size: .
d_call: .
cdr3_nt: TGTGCCAGCAGCTTAGTTGCGAGGGAGGAAAAACTGTTTTTT
cdr3_aa: CASSLVAREEKLFF

v_call: TRBV7-3
j_call: TRBJ2-2
clone_size: .
d_call: .
cdr3_nt: TGCGCCAGCAGCCCACGACAAAACACCGGGGAGCTGTTTTTT
cdr3_aa: CASSPRQNTGELFF

v_call: TRBV7-9
j_call: TRBJ2-3
clone_size: .
d_call: TRBD2
cdr3_nt: TGTGCCAGCAGCTCTAGCGGGGGGGCTACAGATACGCAGTATTTT
cdr3_aa: CASSSSGGATDTQYF

v_call: TRBV2
j_call: TRBJ1-1
clone_size: few
d_call: TRBD1
cdr3_nt: TGTGCCAGCAATCGACAGGGAGGCACTGAAGCTTTCTTT
cdr3_aa: CASNRQGGTEAFF

v_call: TRBV10-3
j_call: TRBJ1-6
clone_size: .
d_call: .
cdr3_nt: TGTGCCATCAGTGAGTCAGGGGCGCTGATCAATTCACCCCTCCACTTT
cdr3_aa: CAISESGALINSPLHF

v_call: TRBV28
j_call: TRBJ1-2
clone_size: .
d_call: .
cdr3_nt: TGTGCCAGCAGTTTAGACTTTAACTATGGCTACACCTTC
cdr3_aa: CASSLDFNYGYTF

v_call: TRBV11-3
j_call: TRBJ2-3
clone_size: .
d_call: TRBD1
cdr3_nt: TGTGCCAGCAGCTCCGGGACAGATGGGAAAGAAACGCAGTATTTT
cdr3_aa: CASSSGTDGKETQYF

v_call: TRBV5-4
j_call: TRBJ2-7
clone_size: .
d_call: TRBD1
cdr3_nt: TGTGCCAGCAGTAACGGGGACAGGGGCTCCTACGAGCAGTACTTC
cdr3_aa: CASSNGDRGSYEQYF

v_call: TRBV7-9
j_call: TRBJ1-4
clone_size: few
d_call: .
cdr3_nt: TGTGCCAGCAGCTCGGGCCGCGACGGGGAAAAACTGTTTTTT
cdr3_aa: CASSSGRDGEKLFF

v_call: TRBV29-1
j_call: TRBJ2-2
clone_size: .
d_call: TRBD1
cdr3_nt: TGCAGCGTTGACGGACAGGGGACCGGGGAGCTGTTTTTT
cdr3_aa: CSVDGQGTGELFF

v_call: TRBV7-9
j_call: TRBJ1-1
clone_size: .
d_call: .
cdr3_nt: TGTGCCAGCAGCTTAGAGGGGGCTGAAGCTTTCTTT
cdr3_aa: CASSLEGAEAFF

v_call: TRBV7-3
j_call: TRBJ2-7
clone_size: .
d_call: TRBD2
cdr3_nt: TGTGCCAGCAGCTCCGCCGCCACTAGCGGGGCCTCCTACGAGCAGTACTTC
cdr3_aa: CASSSAATSGASYEQYF

v_call: TRBV23-1
j_call: TRBJ2-7
clone_size: .
d_call: .
cdr3_nt: TGCGCCAGCAGTCAACCGGAAGTTGGGCTAGAGTTTCACCACGAGCAGTACTTC
cdr3_aa: CASSQPEVGLEFHHEQYF

v_call: TRBV7-3
j_call: TRBJ1-1
clone_size: once
d_call: .
cdr3_nt: TGTGCCAGCAGCTTGGACACTGAAGCTTTCTTT
cdr3_aa: CASSLDTEAFF

v_call: TRBV19
j_call: TRBJ1-6
clone_size: medium-sized
d_call: .
cdr3_nt: TGTGCCAGTAGTATCGAAACAGGGATAGGTAATTCACCCCTCCACTTT
cdr3_aa: CASSIETGIGNSPLHF

v_call: TRBV5-1
j_call: TRBJ2-7
clone_size: .
d_call: .
cdr3_nt: TGCGCCAGCAGCTCGAGCTCCTACGAGCAGTACTTC
cdr3_aa: CASSSSSYEQYF

v_call: TRBV27
j_call: TRBJ1-1
clone_size: .
d_call: .
cdr3_nt: TGTGCCAGCAGTTCCGAGTGGAGGGCCACTGAAGCTTTCTTT
cdr3_aa: CASSSEWRATEAFF

v_call: TRBV6-5
j_call: TRBJ2-1
clone_size: .
d_call: .
cdr3_nt: TGTGCCAGCAAAGACCCCGGGTCACACAATGAGCAGTTCTTC
cdr3_aa: CASKDPGSHNEQFF